This T cell receptor beta chain was observed in a study of T cells in Graves' hyperthyroidism and ophthalmopathy. Amplification yielded TCR beta CDR3 regions, with RNA transcripts as the source. A first-round RT-PCR of the TCR CDR3 used the HTBI primer set. TCRdb re-called the multiplex PCR reads with MiXCR, one entry per CDR3 protein. The sample lists under 350,000 distinct CDR3 sequences; approximately 18% were seen once. The CDR3 spans 14 residues. Trimming shortened V by 4 bases and J by 1 base, and 10 bases separated the two germline ends. CDR1 is GTSNPN and CDR2 is SVGIG in the germline V gene (reference sequence).

What was sequenced was blood. The clonotype originates from a woman aged 45-65 years with Graves' hyperthyroidism. V is TRBV30 and J is TRBJ2-2; TRBD1 is a possible D gene (6 bases). The CDR3 protein is CAWKATGNTGELFF. CDR3 nucleotides: TGTGCCTGGAAGGCGACAGGGAACACCGGGGAGCTGTTTTTT.